The rows below give T cell receptor beta chains drawn from one sample of a study of CD8+ T cells in alopecia areata. Only in-frame clones appear in the TCRdb table, and some are missing; sequencing was by immunoSEQ multiplex PCR. The top ten hold about 10% of the sample, which has 120,000 or so clones, about 50% seen once. The specimen was NKG2D-low CD8+ T cells sorted from blood. These receptors were obtained from a human donor with alopecia areata. CDR3s include the opening cysteine and the closing phenylalanine or tryptophan. D genes are given only for firm matches. Size is stated for part of the rows, as once, few or many counts, or as a class when the clone is expanded.

d_call clone_size j_call v_call cdr3_aa cdr3_nt
- - TRBJ2-3 TRBV6-4 CASGVAASTDTQYF TGTGCCAGCGGGGTAGCGGCCAGCACAGATACGCAGTATTTT
- - TRBJ2-3 TRBV30 CAWSPEQISDTQYF TGTGCCTGGAGTCCAGAACAGATATCGGATACGCAGTATTTT
- few TRBJ1-5 TRBV6-6 CASYYTPGNQPQHF TGTGCCAGCTACTATACGCCGGGAAATCAGCCCCAGCATTTT
- - TRBJ1-2 TRBV25-1 CASSETGTLPGYTF TGTGCCAGCAGTGAAACCGGGACGCTCCCTGGCTACACCTTC
- - TRBJ2-1 TRBV7-9 CASSLPLGLAAHNEQFF TGTGCCAGCAGCCTCCCTCTTGGGCTAGCTGCCCACAATGAGCAGTTCTTC
- - TRBJ2-1 TRBV29-1 CSVEPSRSYNEQFF TGCAGCGTTGAGCCTAGCAGGTCCTACAATGAGCAGTTCTTC
- - TRBJ1-2 TRBV2 CASSDLGGYGYTF TGTGCCAGCAGTGACCTAGGCGGCTATGGCTACACCTTC
- - TRBJ2-3 TRBV29-1 CSVAQGTDTQYF TGCAGCGTTGCGCAGGGTACAGATACGCAGTATTTT
- - TRBJ2-5 TRBV29-1 CSVVGLQETQYF TGCAGCGTTGTTGGCCTCCAAGAGACCCAGTACTTC
- - TRBJ1-1 TRBV29-1 CSVVGRSGNTEAFF TGCAGCGTTGTCGGTCGGTCGGGGAACACTGAAGCTTTCTTT
- few TRBJ2-4 TRBV29-1 CSVEDYRETDGGIQYF TGCAGCGTTGAAGACTACAGGGAAACGGATGGCGGCATTCAGTACTTC
- few TRBJ2-3 TRBV28 CASSFWGLTDTQYF TGTGCCAGCAGTTTCTGGGGGCTTACAGATACGCAGTATTTT
TRBD1 few TRBJ2-7 TRBV27 CASWDREDEQYF TGTGCCAGCTGGGACAGGGAGGACGAGCAGTACTTC
- few TRBJ2-5 TRBV13 CASSLGGVGETQYF TGTGCCAGCAGCTTAGGGGGAGTCGGAGAGACCCAGTACTTC
TRBD1 few TRBJ2-7 TRBV30 CAWSSHRDRGSYEQYF TGTGCCTGGAGTAGTCACCGGGACAGGGGGTCTTACGAGCAGTACTTC
- - TRBJ2-5 TRBV23-1 CASSQSGDETETQYF TGCGCCAGCAGTCAATCGGGGGACGAGACGGAGACCCAGTACTTC
TRBD2 - TRBJ2-3 TRBV6-4 CASSAFGGSAPTDTQYF TGTGCCAGCAGCGCCTTTGGCGGGAGCGCACCCACAGATACGCAGTATTTT
- - TRBJ2-1 TRBV5-1 CASSSDTGNEQFF TGCGCCAGCAGCAGTGATACAGGGAATGAGCAGTTCTTC
TRBD1 - TRBJ1-2 TRBV5-6 CASSWGTASGYTF TGTGCCAGCAGTTGGGGGACAGCTTCTGGCTACACCTTC
TRBD1 few TRBJ1-2 TRBV5-1 CASSPGTDNYGYTF TGCGCCAGCAGTCCCGGGACAGACAACTATGGCTACACCTTC
- - TRBJ1-1 TRBV6-6 CASSYDPAEAFF TGTGCCAGCAGTTACGATCCTGCTGAAGCTTTCTTT
- few TRBJ2-1 TRBV27 CASSLTPKGNEQFF TGTGCCAGCAGTCTGACTCCAAAGGGGAATGAGCAGTTCTTC
- few TRBJ2-7 TRBV19 CASTPSWGSYEQYF TGTGCCAGTACCCCATCGTGGGGATCCTACGAGCAGTACTTC